This T cell receptor (beta chain) was captured in a study of vaccination and CD4 T cells after COVID-19. Overall study: Drawing of post-COVID samples took place a median 101 days after diagnosis (range 35 to 161). The study sampled a few convalescent patients at day 14 and again at days 161 to 241 post-vaccination.

Points on this clonotype: What it recognizes is unknown.

The assay that was used to sequence DNA from cultured CD4+ T cells was the Oncomine TCR Beta short-read assay. It was cultured CD4+ T cells from which genomic DNA was extracted. MiXCR, run by TCRdb on the PCR reads, gives a single entry per CDR3 protein. The profile covers around 17,000 distinct CDR3 sequences, with 40% to 50% appearing a single time and 20% to 25% taken by the ten largest. CDR3 length: 13 amino acids. Trimming removed 5 bases at V and 0 bases at J, with 5 bases between. The germline V gene has CDR1 SGHTA and CDR2 FQGNSA. Time point: late sampling 161 to 241 days after vaccination in a few convalescent patients. The sample's treatment: roughly ten-day PBMC culture with coronavirus spike peptide pools or control peptides (ViraFEST assay).

The chain employs TRBV7-2 and TRBJ2-1; D might be TRBD2 (5 bases). The sample was CD4+ T cells from blood, cultured in vitro, taken about 7 months after SARS-CoV-2 vaccination. The receptor was isolated from a human donor who had recovered from COVID-19. CDR3 residues: CASSGSSYNEQFF. Written as DNA, the CDR3 is TGTGCCAGCAGCGGGAGCTCCTACAATGAGCAGTTCTTC.